This T cell receptor beta chain was retrieved from a study of beta chain features in type 1 diabetes. Study outcomes and limitations: When Type 1 diabetes patients were examined, their TCRB CDR3s proved moderately but significantly shorter in all four CD4+ subsets.

About this clone itself: Its cognate antigen is unknown.

The CDR3 is 17 residues long. With V trimmed by 4 bases and J by 5 bases, 13 bases remained unmatched. Germline V CDR1 and CDR2: SGHRS, YFSETQ. The study reverse transcribed the entire isolated RNA, so it sequenced expressed TCRB transcripts. Using immunoSEQ multiplex PCR, the repertoire was profiled, and TCRdb retains in-frame clones only, with some absent. This repertoire shows some 27,000 clones, roughly two thirds found once; its top ten account for 2% to 2.5%. The sequence came from a woman in her twenties or thirties with type 1 diabetes. The sequenced material came from Tregs from blood. The chain combines TRBV5-1 with TRBJ2-4; 9 nucleotides agree with TRBD2. CDR3 DNA sequence: TGCGCCAGCAGCCCCCGCGGCGGGAGGGCCCACGAAAACATTCAGTACTTC. This sequence encodes CASSPRGGRAHENIQYF.